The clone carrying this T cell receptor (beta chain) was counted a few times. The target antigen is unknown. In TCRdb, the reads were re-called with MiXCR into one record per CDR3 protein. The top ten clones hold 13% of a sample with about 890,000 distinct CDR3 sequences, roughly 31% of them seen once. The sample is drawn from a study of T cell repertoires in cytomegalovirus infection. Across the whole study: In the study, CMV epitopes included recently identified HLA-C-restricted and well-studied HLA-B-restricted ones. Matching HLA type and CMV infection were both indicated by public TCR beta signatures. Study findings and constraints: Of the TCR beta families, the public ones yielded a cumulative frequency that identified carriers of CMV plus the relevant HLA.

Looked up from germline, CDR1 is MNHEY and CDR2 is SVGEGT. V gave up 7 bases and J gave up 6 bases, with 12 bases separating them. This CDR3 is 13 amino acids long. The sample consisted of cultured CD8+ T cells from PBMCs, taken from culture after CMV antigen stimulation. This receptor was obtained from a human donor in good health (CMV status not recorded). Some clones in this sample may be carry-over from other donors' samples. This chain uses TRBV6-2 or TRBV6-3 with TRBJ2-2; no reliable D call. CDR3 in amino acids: CASTSTGPGELFF. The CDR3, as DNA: TGTGCCAGCACCTCCACCGGTCCCGGGGAGCTGTTTTTT.